Presented here are 22 T cell receptor beta chains from one specimen sequenced in a study of T cell changes during pregnancy in multiple sclerosis. Clones were read by immunoSEQ multiplex PCR, and TCRdb kept only the in-frame ones, dropping some. The sample includes 35,000 to 50,000 clones, 87% seen only once; the top ten take roughly 0.87%. The sequencing used CD4+ T cells from peripheral blood mononuclear cells, collected after pregnancy. These receptors were obtained from a female donor with multiple sclerosis, enrolled in a pregnancy study.

The rearrangement links TRBV27 to TRBJ1-6; no definite D call. From germline, CDR1 is MNHEY and CDR2 SMNVEV (reference sequence). V lost 4 bases to trimming and J lost 0 bases, with 10 bases between them. The CDR3 is made up of 16 amino acids. Here the CDR3 reads CASSSLGSSYNSPLHF. The CDR3 nucleotides read TGTGCCAGCAGTTCCTTGGGGAGCTCCTATAATTCACCCCTCCACTTT.

The rearrangement joins TRBV7-9 to TRBJ1-1; TRBD1 agrees at 7 bases. This CDR3 has 17 residues. CDR1 and CDR2 from the germline V gene are SEHNR and FQNEAQ (reference sequence). The junction had 12 bases not matched to a gene; V was cut back by 4 bases and J by 1 base. The CDR3 nucleotides read TGTGCCAGCAGCTCACGGGACAGAAGAACCGCGAACACTGAAGCTTTCTTT. Translated, it gives CASSSRDRRTANTEAFF.

The chain has TRBV5-1 and TRBJ1-4, with 9 bases fitting TRBD1. There are 14 residues in the CDR3. The germline gives CDR1 SGHRS, CDR2 YFSETQ. V dropped 4 bases and J dropped 6; count of bases not matched to a gene: 4. The CDR3 spells CASSPGQGDEKLFF. The CDR3, as DNA: TGCGCCAGCAGCCCGGGACAGGGAGATGAAAAACTGTTTTTT.

The chain recombines TRBV7-8 with TRBJ2-1; no definite D call. The CDR3 sequence is 15 residues long. Looked up from germline, CDR1 is SGHVS and CDR2 is FQNEAQ. Trimming stripped 8 bases from V and 4 bases from J, with 18 bases between. The CDR3 is CASLAGSFQYNEQFF. The CDR3 region has the DNA TGTGCCAGCCTGGCAGGCTCGTTTCAATACAATGAGCAGTTCTTC.

In this sample, this clone turned up a few times. The chain recombines TRBV9 with TRBJ2-3; perhaps TRBD2 as D (5 bases). The ends were cut back, 4 bases at V and 1 base at J, with 22 bases in the middle. CDR3 length: 18 residues. Germline V gene lookup returns CDR1 SGDLS and CDR2 YYNGEE. CDR3: CASSMPPSRRAGTDTQYF. The CDR3 nucleotides read TGTGCCAGCAGCATGCCCCCCAGTAGGAGAGCGGGCACAGATACGCAGTATTTT.

The rearrangement uses TRBV6-5 and TRBJ2-7; TRBD2 might be the D (6 bases). The V gene's germline CDR1 is MNHEY and CDR2 SVGAGI. The CDR3 is 12 amino acids. The V end lost 11 bases, the J end lost 3 bases, and 14 bases lay between the germline ends. In DNA form, the CDR3 reads TGTGCCGCGACCGGAGGGAGCTACGAGCAGTACTTC. This sequence encodes CAATGGSYEQYF.

This clone was picked up one time. V is TRBV30 and J is TRBJ1-2; the match to TRBD1 covers 7 bases. The CDR3 loop spans 12 amino acids. The V segment lost 4 bases and the J segment 4 bases; nucleotides outside the gene matches: 3. Germline-derived CDR1 and CDR2 are GTSNPN and SVGIG (reference sequence). CDR3 bases: TGTGCCTGGACAGGGGGAGGCTATGGCTACACCTTC. Its protein is CAWTGGGYGYTF.

This chain connects TRBV28 to TRBJ1-4; 11 positions match TRBD1. Trimming cost V 5 bases and J 4 bases; bases outside gene matches: 6. In germline, CDR1 is MDHEN, CDR2 SYDVKM. The CDR3 covers 16 residues. In DNA form, the CDR3 reads TGTGCCAGCAGTGCGGGACAGGGGGTAAATAATGAAAAACTGTTTTTT. Translated: CASSAGQGVNNEKLFF.

This clone was picked up a small number of times. The chain uses TRBV7-2 and TRBJ2-5, with D possibly being TRBD1 (5 bases). This CDR3 is 14 amino acids long. Trimming left V 2 bases short and J 3 bases short, with 10 bases between. Germline V gene sequence: CDR1 SGHTA, CDR2 FQGNSA. CDR3 DNA: TGTGCCAGCAGCTTACTCACCAGGGAAGAGACCCAGTACTTC. Protein product: CASSLLTREETQYF. Combining the CDR3 with reference TRBV7-2 and TRBJ2-5 gives the whole variable domain GAGVSQSPSNKVTEKGKDVELRCDPISGHTALYWYRQSLGQGLEFLIYFQGNSAPDKSGLPSDRFSAERTGGSVSTLTIQRTQQEDSAVYLCASSLLTREETQYFGPGTRLLVL.

The chain employs TRBV2 and TRBJ1-5, with 7 bases fitting TRBD1. This CDR3 has 15 amino acids. Germline V gene sequence: CDR1 SNHLY, CDR2 FYNNEI. After removal of 6 bases from V and 5 bases from J, the junction contained 10 bases not matched to a gene. The CDR3 loop is CASRHRGTLDQPQHF. CDR3 bases: TGTGCCAGCAGGCACAGGGGTACCCTGGATCAGCCCCAGCATTTT.

The chain has TRBV29-1 and TRBJ2-5; weak D call: TRBD1 (5 bases). Germline-derived CDR1 and CDR2 are SQVTM and ANQGSEA. Trimming left V 1 base short and J 3 bases short, with 6 bases between. The CDR3 totals 12 residues. DNA of the CDR3: TGCAGCGTTGAAGGGGGCGAAGAGACCCAGTACTTC. This sequence encodes CSVEGGEETQYF.

The rearrangement uses TRBV27 and TRBJ1-1, with 7 nucleotides matching TRBD1. The germline V gene has CDR1 MNHEY and CDR2 SMNVEV (reference sequence). The CDR3 loop spans 16 amino acids. The ends lost 3 bases at V and 0 bases at J; junction bases unmatched: 7. The CDR3 spells CASSFGRQGVNTEAFF. The CDR3 bases are TGTGCCAGCAGTTTTGGGCGCCAGGGGGTGAACACTGAAGCTTTCTTT.

The rearrangement joins TRBV19 to TRBJ1-5; D call uncertain. From germline, CDR1 is LNHDA and CDR2 SQIVND (reference sequence). The CDR3 extends over 15 amino acids. V was trimmed by 1 base and J by 3 bases, leaving 10 bases between them. This chain's CDR3 is CASSIGARLNQPQHF. The CDR3 DNA follows: TGTGCCAGTAGTATAGGGGCCCGCCTCAATCAGCCCCAGCATTTT.

The chain employs TRBV6-1 and TRBJ1-6, with D unresolved. Germline V gene lookup returns CDR1 MNHNS and CDR2 SASEGT. This CDR3 comprises 14 residues. Trimming took 0 bases from V and 4 from J, leaving 4 bases between them. CDR3 nucleotide sequence: TGTGCCAGCAGTGAAGCACATTATAATTCACCCCTCCACTTT. It translates to CASSEAHYNSPLHF.

The CDR3 DNA reads as TGTGCCAGCAGCTTGTTAGGGACTACCCCTGGGGCCAACGTCCTGACTTTC. As protein: CASSLLGTTPGANVLTF. The gene calls are TRBV5-6 and TRBJ2-6, with 7 positions matching TRBD2. Germline V CDR1 and CDR2: SGHDT, YYEEEE. This CDR3 has 17 amino acids. The J segment lost 2 bases and the V segment lost 1 base, leaving 6 bases of the junction unmatched.

The chain uses TRBV2 and TRBJ2-7; a possible D gene is TRBD1 (5 bases). V lost 2 bases and J 3 bases, leaving 14 bases between the germline ends. The CDR3 has 15 amino acids. From germline, CDR1 is SNHLY and CDR2 FYNNEI. The CDR3 region has the DNA TGTGCCAGCAGTGAACCAGGACATGGAGTCTACGAGCAGTACTTC. Protein sequence: CASSEPGHGVYEQYF.

V usage is TRBV5-1 and J usage is TRBJ1-1; TRBD1 matches 8 bases. V shed 1 base, J shed 10 bases, and the junction held 6 bases outside the gene matches. The length of the CDR3 is 13 residues. The germline V gene has CDR1 SGHRS and CDR2 YFSETQ. The CDR3 loop reads CASSLSGQGGAFF. In nucleotides, the CDR3 is TGCGCCAGCAGCTTGTCCGGACAGGGTGGAGCTTTCTTT.

The chain has TRBV5-4 and TRBJ1-1; the D gene is possibly TRBD1 (5 bases). Germline assignment: CDR1 SGHNT and CDR2 YYREEE (reference sequence). The CDR3 covers 13 residues. With 5 bases removed from V and 6 bases from J, the gap between germline ends came to 14 bases. The CDR3 nucleotides are TGTGCCAGCAGAAAAGACTGGGGCGCTGAAGCTTTCTTT. It is translated as CASRKDWGAEAFF.

This clone was counted only a few times. The chain recombines TRBV5-1 with TRBJ2-3; 10 positions match TRBD2. Germline CDR1 reads SGHRS; CDR2 reads YFSETQ. CDR3 size: 15 residues. J gave up 2 bases and V 2 bases, and 2 bases lay outside the gene matches. CDR3 DNA sequence: TGCGCCAGCAGCTTACTAGCGGGGCTCACAGATACGCAGTATTTT. This gives the protein CASSLLAGLTDTQYF.

The genes are TRBV18 and TRBJ1-1; D perhaps matches TRBD1 (5 bases). This CDR3 has 15 residues. Trimming cost V 1 base and J 3 bases, with 12 bases left between them. Germline CDR1 is KGHSH and CDR2 is LQKENI. CDR3 loop: CASSPHQGTDTEAFF. DNA of the CDR3: TGTGCCAGCTCACCACACCAGGGAACGGACACTGAAGCTTTCTTT.

This rearrangement joins TRBV6-5 to TRBJ1-1, with 7 bases identical to TRBD1. CDR3 length: 13 residues. CDR1 and CDR2 from the germline V gene are MNHEY and SVGAGI. With 6 bases clipped from V and 1 base from J, the junction kept 2 bases outside the gene matches. As DNA, the CDR3 is TGTGCCAGCAGCGACAGGGAGAACACTGAAGCTTTCTTT. Its protein is CASSDRENTEAFF.

This chain joins TRBV11-2 and TRBJ1-2, with D possibly matching TRBD1 (6 bases). Trimming left V 3 bases short and J 4 bases short, with 9 bases between. The germline V gene encodes CDR1 SGHAT and CDR2 FQNNGV. The CDR3 contains 13 residues. Here the CDR3 reads CASSLGDTYGYTF. The CDR3, as DNA: TGTGCCAGCAGCTTGGGGGACACCTATGGCTACACCTTC.